The 19 T cell receptor beta chains given below trace back to one sample, sequenced in a study of blood T cell repertoires in COVID-19. Clones were sequenced by immunoSEQ multiplex PCR, and TCRdb holds only the in-frame ones, with some missing. The data contain about 330,000 clones, 70% to 90% of them singletons. The sequenced material came from peripheral blood. The source is a woman aged 50 to 60 with active or convalescent COVID-19.

This CDR3 reads CAWSVLGSRGDEQYF. As DNA, the CDR3 is TGTGCCTGGAGTGTACTAGGTTCGCGGGGGGACGAGCAGTACTTC. The gene calls are TRBV30 and TRBJ2-7; 8 positions agree with TRBD2. This CDR3 region has 15 residues. Germline CDR1 is GTSNPN and CDR2 is SVGIG (reference sequence). The trim removed 0 bases at V and 5 bases at J, leaving 9 bases unmatched.

The V gene is TRBV21-1, the J gene TRBJ2-1; TRBD1, the table's D call, lacks a check against the DNA. TRBV21-1 is reported as a pseudogene. This CDR3 spans 19 amino acids. In nucleotides, the CDR3 is TGTGCCAGCAGCAAAGGAAGGCCACAGGGTTCCCCCCAGCCAAATGAGCAGTTCTTC. Translation gives CASSKGRPQGSPQPNEQFF.

The chain recombines TRBV11-2 with TRBJ2-5; 9 bases are a match to TRBD1. CDR1 and CDR2 from the germline V gene are SGHAT and FQNNGV. Losses at the gene ends were 8 bases for V and 7 bases for J; bases not matched to a gene: 17. The CDR3 extends over 16 amino acids. The CDR3 DNA is TGTGCCAGCTCTTCTCTCCTGGACAGGGGCAAGGGGACCCAGTACTTC. It encodes CASSSLLDRGKGTQYF.

CDR3 nucleotides: TGCGCCAGCAGCTTGGCCTCACAGGGTGATGAGCAGTTCTTC. Protein sequence: CASSLASQGDEQFF. J is TRBJ2-1 and V is TRBV5-1; a weak D match, TRBD1 (6 bases). Germline-derived CDR1 and CDR2 are SGHRS and YFSETQ. The CDR3 has 14 residues. Trimming shortened V by 0 bases and J by 8 bases, and 12 bases separated the two germline ends.

This clone has only one observation. This sequence joins TRBV5-4 and TRBJ1-2; D may be TRBD1 (6 bases). There are 15 residues in the CDR3. Germline CDR1 SGHNT, CDR2 YYREEE (reference sequence). Trimming shortened V by 4 bases and J by 8 bases, and 21 bases separated the two germline ends. The CDR3, as DNA: TGTGCCAGCAGCCCCCAAATACAGGGCCCGGGCGGCTACACCTTC. This encodes CASSPQIQGPGGYTF. Full variable domain (rest looked up from reference TRBV5-4 and TRBJ1-2): ETGVTQSPTHLIKTRGQQVTLRCSSQSGHNTVSWYQQALGQGPQFIFQYYREEENGRGNFPPRFSGLQFPNYSSELNVNALELDDSALYLCASSPQIQGPGGYTFGSGTRLTVV.

A few counts support this clone. The gene calls are TRBV5-1 and TRBJ1-6; D is perhaps TRBD1 (6 bases). V was trimmed by 0 bases and J by 8 bases, leaving 12 bases between them. Germline V gives CDR1 SGHRS, CDR2 YFSETQ. The CDR3 runs to 15 residues. CDR3 coding DNA: TGCGCCAGCAGCTTGGATTCCCAGGGGTATTCACCCCTCCACTTT. Protein sequence: CASSLDSQGYSPLHF.

The chain employs TRBV5-1 and TRBJ2-7, with 12 bases that match TRBD2. The J segment lost 7 bases and the V segment lost 0 bases, leaving 2 bases of the junction unmatched. In germline, CDR1 is SGHRS, CDR2 YFSETQ. This CDR3 contains 14 residues. In DNA form, the CDR3 reads TGCGCCAGCAGCTTGGGGACTAGCGGGATGGAGCAGTACTTC. Amino acids: CASSLGTSGMEQYF.

The rearrangement uses TRBV19 and TRBJ1-1; unclear D gene. This CDR3 has 14 amino acids. The ends were cut back, 5 bases at V and 3 bases at J, with 13 bases in the middle. Per the germline V gene, CDR1 is LNHDA and CDR2 is SQIVND (reference sequence). Written as DNA, the CDR3 is TGTGCCAGTAGTGAAACAGTCGGGGACACTGAAGCTTTCTTT. This codes for CASSETVGDTEAFF.

V gene TRBV6-5 combines with J gene TRBJ2-7; 9 bases line up with TRBD2. The CDR3 is 14 residues long. The germline V gene encodes CDR1 MNHEY and CDR2 SVGAGI. The V gene end was trimmed by 8 bases and the J gene end by 2 bases; junction bases not matched to a gene: 7. In DNA form, the CDR3 reads TGTGCCAGCTCCACGGGACTAGCTGCCTACGAGCAGTACTTC. As protein: CASSTGLAAYEQYF.

CDR3 DNA: TGTGCCAGTAGTATGGGACAGCCTAATTCACCCCTCCACTTT. Residues: CASSMGQPNSPLHF. The V gene is TRBV19, the J gene TRBJ1-6; 7 bases agree with TRBD1. V gave up 3 bases and J gave up 6 bases; unmatched junction bases: 2. The CDR3 covers 14 residues. In germline, CDR1 is LNHDA, CDR2 SQIVND (reference sequence).

CDR3 in amino acids: CASSSSYGGGEQYF. The CDR3 bases are TGTGCCAGCAGCTCCTCCTACGGAGGCGGCGAGCAGTACTTC. The gene calls are TRBV7-2 and TRBJ2-7; possibly TRBD2 for D (5 bases). Germline loops: CDR1 SGHTA, CDR2 FQGNSA. CDR3 length: 14 amino acids. The V end lost 4 bases, the J end lost 6 bases, and 16 bases lay between the germline ends.

The V call is TRBV5-1, the J call TRBJ1-4; 10 bases align to TRBD1. Germline V gene sequence: CDR1 SGHRS, CDR2 YFSETQ. There are 14 residues in the CDR3. Trimming at V came to 5 bases and at J to 7 bases, leaving 5 bases not matched to a gene. In nucleotides, the CDR3 is TGCGCCAGCAGTTCGGGACAGGGGATTGAAAAACTGTTTTTT. It is translated as CASSSGQGIEKLFF.

This rearrangement joins TRBV5-4 to TRBJ2-1, with TRBD2 matching over 8 bases. The germline gives CDR1 SGHNT, CDR2 YYREEE (reference sequence). The CDR3 is 16 amino acids. V lost 4 bases, J lost 0 bases, and 6 bases stayed unmatched. CDR3 DNA sequence: TGTGCCAGCAGCCGGGGGGGAGGGGGCTCCTACAATGAGCAGTTCTTC. Its translation is CASSRGGGGSYNEQFF.

Only a few counts were recorded for this clone. This chain links TRBV13 with TRBJ2-1; 14 positions agree with TRBD2. The ends lost 3 bases at V and 4 bases at J; junction bases unmatched: 14. The germline V gene has CDR1 PRHDT and CDR2 FYEKMQ (reference sequence). CDR3 length: 20 amino acids. CDR3 amino acids: CASSFSVPGLAGALYNEQFF. CDR3 DNA sequence: TGTGCCAGCAGCTTCTCAGTCCCGGGACTAGCGGGAGCGTTATACAATGAGCAGTTCTTC. Filled out from reference TRBV13 and TRBJ2-1, the complete variable domain reads AAGVIQSPRHLIKEKRETATLKCYPIPRHDTVYWYQQGPGQDPQFLISFYEKMQSDKGSIPDRFSAQQFSDYHSELNMSSLELGDSALYFCASSFSVPGLAGALYNEQFFGPGTRLTVL.

This clone has a handful of counts. V usage is TRBV19 and J usage is TRBJ1-6; D perhaps matches TRBD1 (5 bases). Trimming shortened V by 5 bases and J by 7 bases, and 6 bases separated the two germline ends. CDR3 size: 12 residues. From germline, CDR1 is LNHDA and CDR2 SQIVND (reference sequence). The CDR3 protein is CASSAGNSPLHF. CDR3 DNA: TGTGCCAGTAGTGCAGGGAATTCACCCCTCCACTTT.

The V gene is TRBV7-9, the J gene TRBJ1-2; D may be TRBD1 (6 bases). Trimming pared 1 base from V and 6 bases from J, leaving 12 bases between. There are 14 residues in the CDR3. Per germline, CDR1 SEHNR and CDR2 FQNEAQ (reference sequence). CDR3 loop: CASSLGSRGDGYTF. The CDR3 DNA reads as TGTGCCAGCAGCTTAGGGTCCAGGGGAGATGGCTACACCTTC.

This chain uses TRBV5-8 with TRBJ1-3; TRBD1 might be the D (6 bases). Germline CDR1 reads SGHTS; CDR2 reads YDEGEE. The CDR3 totals 14 residues. V lost 5 bases, J lost 11 bases, and 20 bases lay in between. The CDR3 region is CASSKDSIDGAIYF. DNA for the CDR3: TGTGCCAGCAGTAAGGACAGCATTGACGGGGCCATATATTTT.

The V and J genes are TRBV27 and TRBJ1-4, with 8 bases aligning to TRBD1. Germline assignment: CDR1 MNHEY and CDR2 SMNVEV (reference sequence). The CDR3 sequence is 20 residues long. The trim removed 5 bases at V and 3 bases at J, leaving 20 bases unmatched. In DNA form, the CDR3 reads TGTGCCAGCAGTCCCCGATGGACAGGGCCTAGGAGGGATGCTAATGAAAAACTGTTTTTT. This gives the protein CASSPRWTGPRRDANEKLFF.

The chain couples TRBV6-5 to TRBJ1-6; D not certain. This CDR3 has 14 amino acids. Trimming removed 2 bases at V and 3 bases at J, with 5 bases between. Germline V gives CDR1 MNHEY, CDR2 SVGAGI. CDR3 residues: CASSYGGYNSPLHF. In nucleotides, the CDR3 is TGTGCCAGCAGTTACGGAGGCTATAATTCACCCCTCCACTTT.